The 30 T cell receptor beta chains in this list originate from one sample, sequenced in a study of blood T cell repertoires in COVID-19. Profiled with immunoSEQ multiplex PCR; TCRdb holds only in-frame clones, not every one. The sample carries about 150,000 clones, around 80% recorded once. The sample was peripheral blood. Every receptor here comes from a man aged 60-69 years with acute or convalescent COVID-19.

This chain links TRBV30 with TRBJ1-5; 7 bases fit TRBD1. The trim removed 0 bases at V and 7 bases at J, leaving 6 bases unmatched. The CDR3 sequence is 14 residues long. Germline V lookup: CDR1 GTSNPN, CDR2 SVGIG (reference sequence). Here the CDR3 DNA reads TGTGCCTGGAGTGTAGGGACAGCCATCCAGCCCCAGCATTTT. Encoded protein: CAWSVGTAIQPQHF. Full variable domain (remainder filled in from reference TRBV30 and TRBJ1-5): SQTIHQWPATLVQPVGSPLSLECTVEGTSNPNLYWYRQAAGRGLQLLFYSVGIGQISSEVPQNLSASRPQDRQFILSSKKLLLSDSGFYLCAWSVGTAIQPQHFGDGTRLSIL.

The chain joins TRBV19 to TRBJ2-1; D perhaps matches TRBD2 (5 bases). This CDR3 is 14 amino acids long. V was shortened by 9 bases and J by 0 bases, with 12 bases between the two germline ends. Germline V gene data show CDR1 as LNHDA and CDR2 as SQIVND (reference sequence). CDR3 region: CASAATSSYNEQFF. The CDR3 bases are TGTGCCAGCGCGGCCACTAGCTCCTACAATGAGCAGTTCTTC.

This chain uses TRBV6-5 with TRBJ2-7; a possible D gene is TRBD1 (6 bases). The CDR3 length is 15 residues. Trimming stripped 8 bases from V and 0 bases from J, with 17 bases between. Germline V CDR1 and CDR2: MNHEY, SVGAGI. The CDR3 sequence is CASVQGRESSYEQYF. CDR3 DNA sequence: TGTGCCAGCGTCCAGGGGCGAGAAAGCTCCTACGAGCAGTACTTC.

V and J are TRBV24-1 and TRBJ2-3; a possible D gene is TRBD2 (6 bases). Trimming took off 4 bases at V and 2 bases at J, with 9 bases between the two ends. The CDR3 sequence is 14 residues long. In germline, CDR1 is KGHDR, CDR2 SFDVKD. This CDR3 reads CATSEEDYTDTQYF. CDR3 DNA sequence: TGTGCCACCAGTGAGGAGGACTACACAGATACGCAGTATTTT.

The V and J genes are TRBV3-1 (or the pseudogene TRBV3-2) and TRBJ2-1; no firm D call. The V gene's germline CDR1 is LGHDT and CDR2 YNNKEL (reference sequence). The CDR3 totals 13 residues. V lost 1 base and J 6 bases, leaving 7 bases between the germline ends. The DNA for the CDR3 is TGTGCCAGCAGCCAAGTTCTCCGCAATGAGCAGTTCTTC. This gives the protein CASSQVLRNEQFF.

This clone was picked up a small number of times. The J gene is TRBJ2-1, the V gene TRBV9, with 7 nucleotides matching TRBD2. Germline V gives CDR1 SGDLS, CDR2 YYNGEE. The CDR3 is made up of 16 amino acids. V shed 3 bases and J 0 bases; nucleotides not matched to a gene: 6. Here the CDR3 DNA reads TGTGCCAGCAGCGCGCTCGGCGGGAGCTCCTACAATGAGCAGTTCTTC. Translating it yields CASSALGGSSYNEQFF.

The chain couples TRBV9 to TRBJ2-1, with 8 bases fitting TRBD1. V gave up 4 bases and J gave up 5 bases; unmatched junction bases: 11. The CDR3 spans 16 residues. Germline V gene sequence: CDR1 SGDLS, CDR2 YYNGEE. This chain's CDR3 is CASSPKTGARDNEQFF. As DNA, the CDR3 is TGTGCCAGCAGCCCAAAGACAGGGGCCAGGGACAATGAGCAGTTCTTC.

A single count supports this clone. The rearrangement joins TRBV27 to TRBJ2-1, with 8 bases identical to TRBD2. CDR3 size: 12 residues. Trimming removed 5 bases from V and 8 bases from J; junction bases left unmatched: 2. Germline loops: CDR1 MNHEY, CDR2 SMNVEV (reference sequence). CDR3 in amino acids: CASSREGYEQFF. In DNA form, the CDR3 reads TGTGCCAGCAGTCGGGAGGGGTATGAGCAGTTCTTC.

This clone was found once. The chain has TRBV12-3 or TRBV12-4 and TRBJ2-7, with D unclear. Trimming removed 3 bases at V and 6 bases at J, with 9 bases between. The CDR3 is made up of 12 amino acids. As DNA, the CDR3 is TGTGCCAGCAGTTTCTCCCCGGTCGAGCAGTACTTC. Protein product: CASSFSPVEQYF.

This chain connects TRBV7-8 to TRBJ2-5; TRBD1 matches 9 bases. CDR3 length equals 15 residues. The trim removed 4 bases at V and 3 bases at J, leaving 6 bases unmatched. CDR1 and CDR2 (germline): SGHVS, FQNEAQ. CDR3 sequence (DNA): TGTGCCAGCAGCTCAGTGGACAGGGGTGAAGAGACCCAGTACTTC. Its protein is CASSSVDRGEETQYF.

The chain joins TRBV10-3 to TRBJ2-1; 7 bases line up with TRBD1. The junction had 3 bases not matched to a gene; V was cut back by 4 bases and J by 3 bases. This CDR3 region has 14 residues. The germline V gene has CDR1 ENHRY and CDR2 SYGVKD. The CDR3 loop reads CAISAGTVYNEQFF. CDR3 in DNA: TGTGCCATCAGTGCCGGGACAGTCTACAATGAGCAGTTCTTC.

The J gene is TRBJ2-3, the V gene TRBV19, with 7 bases fitting TRBD2. The trim removed 1 base at V and 3 bases at J, leaving 4 bases unmatched. The germline CDR1 and CDR2 sequences are LNHDA and SQIVND (reference sequence). This CDR3 region has 15 residues. CDR3 DNA: TGTGCCAGTAGTATAGTGCAGGGAGGGACAGATACGCAGTATTTT. This gives the protein CASSIVQGGTDTQYF.

This clone was recorded once. The J gene is TRBJ2-1, the V gene TRBV29-1, with TRBD1 matching over 9 bases. The germline V gene has CDR1 SQVTM and CDR2 ANQGSEA. With V trimmed by 7 bases and J by 8 bases, 12 bases remained unmatched. The CDR3 loop spans 14 amino acids. The CDR3 is CSATGRDRVYEQFF. For the CDR3, the DNA is TGCAGCGCCACCGGACGGGACAGGGTCTATGAGCAGTTCTTC.

CDR3 nucleotide sequence: TGTGCCAGTAATAGCGGACCAAACACCGGGGAGCTGTTTTTT. Translating it yields CASNSGPNTGELFF. The J gene is TRBJ2-2, the V gene TRBV19; tentatively, D is TRBD2 (6 bases). This CDR3 is 14 amino acids long. The germline V gene encodes CDR1 LNHDA and CDR2 SQIVND (reference sequence). V lost 7 bases and J 2 bases, leaving 11 bases between the germline ends.

In DNA form, the CDR3 reads TGTGCCACCAGCAGCGAGTCCGGGGCCTACAATGAGCAGTTCTTC. This codes for CATSSESGAYNEQFF. This chain uses TRBV15 with TRBJ2-1; D is perhaps TRBD2 (5 bases). The CDR3 totals 15 residues. V was clipped by 3 bases and J by 2 bases, with 11 bases between them. Per germline, CDR1 LNHNV and CDR2 YYDKDF (reference sequence).

V is TRBV7-9 and J is TRBJ2-5; 9 bases align to TRBD1. The germline CDR1 and CDR2 sequences are SEHNR and FQNEAQ (reference sequence). The V segment lost 5 bases and the J segment 2 bases; nucleotides outside the gene matches: 15. The CDR3 runs to 18 residues. The DNA for the CDR3 is TGTGCCAGCAGCATAATATTGATTCGACAGGGGGTACAAGAGACCCAGTACTTC. Its translation is CASSIILIRQGVQETQYF.

The V gene is TRBV10-3, the J gene TRBJ2-2, with a possible D match to TRBD2 (6 bases). The V gene's germline CDR1 is ENHRY and CDR2 SYGVKD. Trimming shortened V by 6 bases and J by 3 bases, and 26 bases separated the two germline ends. This CDR3 is built from 19 residues. For the CDR3, the DNA is TGTGCCATCAGCGGAGAGCCAAGAGGGGCGGGATATGACACCGGGGAGCTGTTTTTT. Amino acid sequence: CAISGEPRGAGYDTGELFF.

The chain couples TRBV19 to TRBJ1-2; TRBD1 agrees at 7 bases. CDR3 length: 15 amino acids. Germline trimming cut 6 bases from V and 6 bases from J; bases unmatched to any gene: 13. Germline lookup yields CDR1 LNHDA and CDR2 SQIVND (reference sequence). In nucleotides, the CDR3 is TGTGCCAGTAGGGCGCCCGGACAGGCAGGACATGGCTACACCTTC. Translation: CASRAPGQAGHGYTF.

This rearrangement joins TRBV10-1 to TRBJ1-6; 10 bases map to TRBD1. V trimming: 5 bases; J trimming: 8 bases; junction bases outside the gene matches: 3. This CDR3 has 14 residues. Germline assignment: CDR1 WNHNN and CDR2 SYGVQD (reference sequence). The CDR3 DNA reads TGCGCCAGCAGTCCCGGGACAGGGGATTCACCCCTCCACTTT. Residues: CASSPGTGDSPLHF.

The gene calls are TRBV9 and TRBJ2-7; 10 nucleotides match TRBD2. V shed 4 bases and J 4 bases; nucleotides not matched to a gene: 11. Germline CDR1 SGDLS, CDR2 YYNGEE. The CDR3 totals 16 residues. CDR3 region: CASSPHDLAGAYEQYF. CDR3 nucleotide sequence: TGTGCCAGCAGCCCCCATGATCTAGCGGGGGCTTACGAGCAGTACTTC.

The chain employs TRBV10-2 and TRBJ2-4, with 9 bases aligning to TRBD2. The CDR3 contains 17 residues. The V segment lost 7 bases and the J segment 1 base; nucleotides outside the gene matches: 11. Germline CDR1 and CDR2: WSHSY and SAAADI. DNA of the CDR3: TGCGCCAGCACCTCACCTCTAGCGGGATGGGCCAAAAACATTCAGTACTTC. Translation gives CASTSPLAGWAKNIQYF.

The chain combines TRBV6-5 with TRBJ2-1; 11 bases agree with TRBD2. The CDR3 consists of 15 residues. The germline V gene encodes CDR1 MNHEY and CDR2 SVGAGI. The V gene end was trimmed by 6 bases and the J gene end by 5 bases; junction bases not matched to a gene: 6. For the CDR3, the DNA is TGTGCCAGCAGACCGGGACTAGCGGAAAACAATGAGCAGTTCTTC. This translates into CASRPGLAENNEQFF.

V gene TRBV6-6 combines with J gene TRBJ2-1, with D possibly being TRBD1 (5 bases). Per the germline V gene, CDR1 is MNHNY and CDR2 is SVGAGI (reference sequence). The CDR3 is made up of 15 amino acids. V was pared by 5 bases and J by 0 bases, with 11 bases between. In DNA, the CDR3 is TGTGCCAGCAGTCTAGACAGAAGCTCCTACAATGAGCAGTTCTTC. This encodes CASSLDRSSYNEQFF.

The sample holds one count of this clone. V is TRBV28 and J is TRBJ2-7; possible D gene TRBD1, 5 bases. This CDR3 spans 12 amino acids. Germline loops: CDR1 MDHEN, CDR2 SYDVKM. Trimming shortened V by 5 bases and J by 3 bases, and 8 bases separated the two germline ends. The CDR3 DNA reads TGTGCCAGCAGTCTACAGGTCTACGAGCAGTACTTC. Amino acid sequence: CASSLQVYEQYF.

Only one count was recorded for this clone. The chain couples TRBV7-9 to TRBJ1-2; D not resolved. The germline V gene encodes CDR1 SEHNR and CDR2 FQNEAQ (reference sequence). The CDR3 contains 15 residues. The germline V and J ends were trimmed by 5 bases and 5 bases, with 18 bases remaining between them. DNA of the CDR3: TGTGCCAGCAGCCAGCGGACCTCCGTCTCTTATGGCTACACCTTC. It is translated as CASSQRTSVSYGYTF.

V gene TRBV18 combines with J gene TRBJ1-1, with 9 bases aligning to TRBD1. Trimming removed 6 bases from V and 3 bases from J; junction bases left unmatched: 5. In germline, CDR1 is KGHSH, CDR2 LQKENI. This CDR3 has 14 residues. The CDR3 here is CASSLDRGDTEAFF. The CDR3 nucleotides are TGTGCCAGCTCCCTGGACAGGGGTGACACTGAAGCTTTCTTT.

This rearrangement joins TRBV27 to TRBJ2-7; weak D call: TRBD1 (5 bases). The CDR3 is 18 amino acids. Per germline, CDR1 MNHEY and CDR2 SMNVEV (reference sequence). Trimming removed 0 bases at V and 0 bases at J, with 18 bases between. Here the CDR3 reads CASSLSATGHSSSYEQYF. For the CDR3, the DNA is TGTGCCAGCAGTTTATCGGCTACTGGACATTCTTCCTCCTACGAGCAGTACTTC.

This CDR3 is CASTTLFSNEQFF. The CDR3 nucleotides are TGTGCCAGCACCACCCTCTTTAGCAATGAGCAGTTCTTC. The rearrangement joins TRBV2 to TRBJ2-1; D remains ambiguous. The germline V gene encodes CDR1 SNHLY and CDR2 FYNNEI. The CDR3 spans 13 residues. V lost 7 bases and J lost 6, with 13 bases in between.

J is TRBJ2-3 and V is TRBV5-1; TRBD2 is a possible D gene (5 bases). Germline CDR1 SGHRS, CDR2 YFSETQ. The V end lost 5 bases, the J end lost 5 bases, and 9 bases lay between the germline ends. This CDR3 has 12 residues. The CDR3 DNA sequence: TGCGCCAGCAGGTTAGAGGGAGATACGCAGTATTTT. This translates into CASRLEGDTQYF.

The chain employs TRBV9 and TRBJ2-5, with a tentative D call TRBD1 (6 bases). The CDR3 is 15 residues long. V dropped 0 bases and J dropped 5 bases, with 14 bases sitting between them. Germline V CDR1 and CDR2: SGDLS, YYNGEE. CDR3 loop: CASSVGQAGFETQYF. CDR3 sequence (DNA): TGTGCCAGCAGCGTAGGACAGGCTGGTTTCGAGACCCAGTACTTC. Using reference TRBV9 and TRBJ2-5 for the parts outside the CDR3, the full variable domain is DSGVTQTPKHLITATGQRVTLRCSPRSGDLSVYWYQQSLDQGLQFLIQYYNGEERAKGNILERFSAQQFPDLHSELNLSSLELGDSALYFCASSVGQAGFETQYFGPGTRLLVL.